What follows are 15 T cell receptor beta chains derived from one specimen sequenced in a study of blood T cell repertoires in COVID-19 (dated by TCRdb to 2018 to 2021). Libraries were prepared through the immunoSEQ multiplex PCR assay. TCRdb holds this immuneACCESS table with in-frame rearrangements only. Some clones are missing; in checked studies, unresolved V genes explain under half, and the rest has no known cause. This sample is represented by around 330,000 clones; about 92% of them were singletons. Roughly 2.6% of the sample is held by the ten biggest clonotypes. Material: PBMCs or T cells enriched from blood (not recorded which). These receptor sequences come from a man in his 60s who had recovered from COVID-19.

The chain joins TRBV4-3 to TRBJ1-2, with D possibly matching TRBD1 (6 bases). The V gene lost 2 bases and the J gene lost 4 bases, with 14 bases spanning the gap. Germline CDR1 is LGHNA and CDR2 is YSLEER. This CDR3 is 15 amino acids long. The CDR3 DNA reads as TGCGCCAGCAGCCAACAGATCCCGGACAGCTATGGCTACACCTTC. Its protein product is CASSQQIPDSYGYTF.

This clone was detected a few times. The chain uses TRBV23-1 and TRBJ1-3; possible D gene TRBD1, 5 bases. TRBV23-1 is an open reading frame whose function is uncertain. This CDR3 is 16 amino acids long. Trimming removed 6 bases at V and 2 bases at J, with 17 bases between. CDR3 DNA sequence: TGCGCCAGCAGCTCGCCAAGGAGGGGTGCTGGAAACACCATATATTTT. This gives the protein CASSSPRRGAGNTIYF.

The count of this clone is one. The chain employs TRBV10-3 and TRBJ2-5, with D possibly being TRBD1 (6 bases). V was shortened by 6 bases and J by 5 bases, with 10 bases between the two germline ends. Germline CDR1 is ENHRY and CDR2 is SYGVKD. The CDR3 is 12 amino acids. In DNA form, the CDR3 reads TGTGCCATCAGCGGGACATCGGAGACCCAGTACTTC. Translated, it gives CAISGTSETQYF.

In nucleotides, the CDR3 is TGTGCCAGCAGCTACGGGACAACTTACGAGCAGTACTTC. Translating gives CASSYGTTYEQYF. The chain uses TRBV5-6 and TRBJ2-7; possible D gene TRBD1, 6 bases. The CDR3 has 13 residues. Germline CDR1 and CDR2: SGHDT and YYEEEE. Trimming left V 3 bases short and J 4 bases short, with 11 bases between.

This clone occurred a few times. The CDR3 loop is CASSVVVGGDTIYF. The CDR3 bases are TGTGCCAGCAGTGTTGTAGTCGGCGGGGACACCATATATTTT. The V call is TRBV2, the J call TRBJ1-3; D ambiguous. This CDR3 contains 14 residues. Germline V gives CDR1 SNHLY, CDR2 FYNNEI. Trimming shortened V by 4 bases and J by 8 bases, and 15 bases separated the two germline ends.

V gene TRBV4-2 combines with J gene TRBJ1-2; possibly TRBD1 for D (6 bases). Germline CDR1 reads LGHNA; CDR2 reads YNFKEQ. The CDR3 consists of 15 residues. V lost 0 bases and J 6 bases, leaving 14 bases between the germline ends. The chain's CDR3 is CASSQDVRGVDGYTF. Written as DNA, the CDR3 is TGTGCCAGCAGCCAAGATGTCAGGGGTGTGGATGGCTACACCTTC.

The V and J genes are TRBV30 and TRBJ1-1, with TRBD1 matching 7 bases. With 7 bases clipped from V and 4 bases from J, the junction kept 15 bases outside the gene matches. Germline-derived CDR1 and CDR2 are GTSNPN and SVGIG (reference sequence). CDR3 length equals 15 residues. The DNA of the CDR3 is TGTGCCTCGAGACAGGGTGTTGTTAGAGGCACTGAAGCTTTCTTT. This sequence encodes CASRQGVVRGTEAFF.

This chain uses TRBV30 with TRBJ2-1, with 9 bases fitting TRBD2. V shed 4 bases and J 10 bases; nucleotides not matched to a gene: 5. The CDR3 contains 12 residues. Germline CDR1 GTSNPN, CDR2 SVGIG (reference sequence). This chain's CDR3 is CAWNLAGREQFF. The CDR3 DNA is TGTGCCTGGAATCTAGCGGGACGGGAGCAGTTCTTC.

The CDR3 bases are TGTGCCAGCAGCCCCAAAGGACTGAAAGCTTTCTTT. Protein: CASSPKGLKAFF. The V gene is TRBV5-6, the J gene TRBJ1-1; D unclear. Per the germline V gene, CDR1 is SGHDT and CDR2 is YYEEEE. V lost 4 bases and J lost 9, with 13 bases in between. There are 12 residues in the CDR3.

The V gene is TRBV23-1, the J gene TRBJ1-5, with D uncertain. TRBV23-1 is an ORF, and what it does is uncertain. The CDR3 extends over 13 amino acids. Trimming pared 6 bases from V and 10 bases from J, leaving 16 bases between. Written as DNA, the CDR3 is TGCGCCAGCAGACTCCGCGGTAGTTATCCCCAGCATTTT. Amino acids: CASRLRGSYPQHF.

The chain joins TRBV20-1 to TRBJ2-1, with TRBD2 as a possible D gene (5 bases). The germline V gene encodes CDR1 DFQATT and CDR2 SNEGSKA (reference sequence). This CDR3 has 11 amino acids. V was trimmed by 6 bases and J by 12 bases, leaving 15 bases between them. CDR3 loop: CSATPLALQFF. The CDR3, as DNA: TGCAGTGCCACTCCTCTAGCTTTGCAGTTCTTC.

The rearrangement joins TRBV9 to TRBJ1-6; 8 bases align to TRBD1. The CDR3 covers 16 residues. V was clipped by 2 bases and J by 10 bases; unmatched bases: 11. Germline CDR1 is SGDLS and CDR2 is YYNGEE. CDR3 in DNA: TGTGCCAGCAGCGTCGGGGGAGAGGGGACAGGCTCACCCCTCCACTTT. Amino acids: CASSVGGEGTGSPLHF.

This rearrangement joins TRBV10-3 to TRBJ1-3; maybe TRBD1 (5 bases). The CDR3 has 13 residues. Germline V gene sequence: CDR1 ENHRY, CDR2 SYGVKD. V lost 6 bases to trimming and J lost 4 bases, with 10 bases between them. CDR3 residues: CAISRVAGNTIYF. The CDR3 nucleotides are TGTGCCATCAGCAGGGTTGCAGGAAACACCATATATTTT.

This chain connects TRBV19 to TRBJ2-3; D is uncertain. The germline V gene encodes CDR1 LNHDA and CDR2 SQIVND (reference sequence). This CDR3 region has 13 residues. V was cut by 7 bases and J by 1 base, with 9 bases left in between. Written as DNA, the CDR3 is TGTGCCAGTACGATAACAGGCACAGATACGCAGTATTTT. This gives the protein CASTITGTDTQYF.

The V gene is TRBV25-1, the J gene TRBJ1-1, with D unclear. CDR1 and CDR2 from the germline V gene are MGHDK and SYGVNS. The CDR3 covers 11 residues. Trimming shortened V by 4 bases and J by 3 bases, and 3 bases separated the two germline ends. CDR3 nucleotide sequence: TGTGCCAGCAGTGTCTACACTGAAGCTTTCTTT. This encodes CASSVYTEAFF. The whole variable domain, remainder taken from reference TRBV25-1 and TRBJ1-1, is EADIYQTPRYLVIGTGKKITLECSQTMGHDKMYWYQQDPGMELHLIHYSYGVNSTEKGDLSSESTVSRIRTEHFPLTLESARPSHTSQYLCASSVYTEAFFGQGTRLTVV.